This TCR beta chain was found in a study of cytomegalovirus exposure and HLA in healthy donors. As for the study in general: Counted in an early data release were roughly 81 million unique TCRs from HLA-typed donors. Broader study findings: Associated with cytomegalovirus, according to the listing, were around 160 TCR beta chains.

On this clone: Its target is not known.

Per the germline V gene, CDR1 is SQVTM and CDR2 is ANQGSEA. The CDR3 consists of 12 residues. V dropped 4 bases and J dropped 10; count of bases not matched to a gene: 7. Healthy bone marrow donors made up the donors. A multiplex PCR was run with 60 Vbeta primers and 13 Jbeta primers. The repertoire was sequenced with immunoSEQ multiplex PCR; TCRdb's copy has only in-frame clones and lacks some. The repertoire consists of around 220,000 clones, with over 60% occurring once and the leading ten covering about a sixth. The sample was PBMCs. The receptor was derived from a man aged 40-49 years in good health and CMV-seronegative. The chain is built from TRBV29-1 and TRBJ1-1, with 9 bases matching TRBD1. CDR3 protein: CSVVRDRERAFF. The CDR3 DNA follows: TGCAGCGTTGTACGGGACAGGGAACGAGCTTTCTTT.